These 11 T cell receptor beta chains came from one sample sequenced in a study of shared clonotypes between healthy human individuals. Clones were read by immunoSEQ multiplex PCR, and TCRdb kept only the in-frame ones, dropping some. The table shows about 560,000 clones, with just over 75% occurring only once. The specimen was PBMCs. These receptors were collected from a woman aged 35 to 49 in good health. Some clones in this sample may be carry-over from other donors' samples.

This clone came up once. The chain recombines TRBV25-1 with TRBJ2-1; 11 bases line up with TRBD2. Germline V gene lookup returns CDR1 MGHDK and CDR2 SYGVNS. CDR3 length: 17 residues. Trimming took 4 bases from V and 6 from J; bases not matched to a gene: 11. For the CDR3, the DNA is TGTGCCAGCAGTGCCCTAGCGGGAGGCCCGGGGGTCAATGAGCAGTTCTTC. This gives the protein CASSALAGGPGVNEQFF.

This chain connects TRBV7-2 to TRBJ2-1; D is possibly TRBD2 (5 bases). This CDR3 has 16 residues. V dropped 3 bases and J dropped 10 bases, with 22 bases sitting between them. Germline assignment: CDR1 SGHTA and CDR2 FQGNSA. The CDR3 loop is CASSFPSGSWAREQFF. The CDR3 DNA follows: TGTGCCAGCAGCTTCCCATCGGGGAGTTGGGCAAGGGAGCAGTTCTTC.

The chain has TRBV4-2 and TRBJ2-7; D may be TRBD2 (6 bases). Germline V gives CDR1 LGHNA, CDR2 YNFKEQ. V shed 0 bases and J shed 4 bases, with 16 bases lying between them. The length of the CDR3 is 16 residues. The CDR3 bases are TGTGCCAGCAGCCAAGAGGTCGGGCGGGAAGGGTACGAGCAGTACTTC. Translating it yields CASSQEVGREGYEQYF.

This clone was found once. This rearrangement joins TRBV28 to TRBJ2-7; TRBD1 matches at 7 bases. This CDR3 has 13 amino acids. V lost 5 bases to trimming and J lost 3 bases; unmatched junction nucleotides: 4. Per the germline V gene, CDR1 is MDHEN and CDR2 is SYDVKM. The CDR3 here is CASSPWDSYEQYF. Here the CDR3 DNA reads TGTGCCAGCAGTCCCTGGGACAGCTACGAGCAGTACTTC. The whole variable domain, remainder taken from reference TRBV28 and TRBJ2-7, is DVKVTQSSRYLVKRTGEKVFLECVQDMDHENMFWYRQDPGLGLRLIYFSYDVKMKEKGDIPEGYSVSREKKERFSLILESASTNQTSMYLCASSPWDSYEQYFGPGTRLTVT.

Many counts were recorded for this clone. This sample also contains other DNA sequences that code for the same CDR3. The J gene is TRBJ2-5, the V gene TRBV5-1, with D uncertain. The CDR3 contains 11 residues. V was trimmed by 0 bases and J by 3 bases, leaving 0 bases between them. Looked up from germline, CDR1 is SGHRS and CDR2 is YFSETQ. In DNA form, the CDR3 reads TGCGCCAGCAGCTTGGAAGAGACCCAGTACTTC. It codes for CASSLEETQYF.

The chain employs TRBV30 and TRBJ1-4; 8 nucleotides agree with TRBD1. This CDR3 spans 14 amino acids. CDR1 GTSNPN and CDR2 SVGIG come from the germline V gene (reference sequence). V shed 3 bases and J 7 bases; nucleotides not matched to a gene: 7. Here the CDR3 reads CAWRPTGAGEKLFF. Written as DNA, the CDR3 is TGTGCCTGGAGACCGACAGGGGCGGGTGAAAAACTGTTTTTT.

The genes are TRBV18 and TRBJ2-7, with 8 bases aligning to TRBD1. The J segment lost 6 bases and the V segment lost 2 bases, leaving 0 bases of the junction unmatched. The CDR3 is made up of 12 amino acids. CDR1 and CDR2 from the germline V gene are KGHSH and LQKENI. The CDR3 nucleotides read TGTGCCAGCTCACCAACAGGGGGCGAGCAGTACTTC. Its protein product is CASSPTGGEQYF.

About this clone: Given a much more abundant clone one base away, this may be a read error. The chain links TRBV27 to TRBJ1-1, with a weak D call TRBD1 (5 bases). CDR3 length: 15 residues. Germline lookup yields CDR1 MNHEY and CDR2 SMNVEV (reference sequence). The CDR3 protein is CASSPRGRRYTGAFF. The CDR3 DNA reads as TGTGCCAGCAGTCCTCGGGGCAGGCGCTACACTGGAGCTTTCTTT.

The CDR3 nucleotides read TGTGCCAGCAGCTTTGGACATACGAACACTGAAGCTTTCTTT. This translates into CASSFGHTNTEAFF. The rearrangement uses TRBV9 and TRBJ1-1; a weak D match, TRBD1 (5 bases). The CDR3 consists of 14 residues. CDR1 SGDLS and CDR2 YYNGEE come from the germline V gene. V lost 4 bases and J lost 1, with 11 bases in between.

The gene calls are TRBV18 and TRBJ2-7, with 7 positions matching TRBD2. CDR1 KGHSH and CDR2 LQKENI come from the germline V gene. Germline trimming cut 6 bases from V and 4 bases from J; bases unmatched to any gene: 15. The CDR3 length is 16 residues. In DNA, the CDR3 is TGTGCCAGCTCCAACCAAGGGGCTAGCGGTTTGTACGAGCAGTACTTC. This translates into CASSNQGASGLYEQYF.

V and J are TRBV5-1 and TRBJ1-2; 8 positions agree with TRBD1. J gave up 9 bases and V 4 bases, and 20 bases lay outside the gene matches. Germline CDR1 reads SGHRS; CDR2 reads YFSETQ. This CDR3 is 17 amino acids long. The CDR3: CASSQTYLPRQGRSYTF. For the CDR3, the DNA is TGCGCCAGCAGCCAGACCTATCTCCCTCGACAGGGGAGAAGCTACACCTTC.